A selection of T cell receptor beta chains follows, all from one sample in a study of T cell responses to AZD1222 COVID-19 vaccine. Here immunoSEQ multiplex PCR was the method, and the copy in TCRdb shows in-frame clones only, minus some. Among about 180,000 clones listed, 85% to 90% were seen once. The sequences come from peripheral blood, collected on day 0 of AZD1222 vaccination. The origin of the receptors is an adult in good health. Both conserved end residues are part of each CDR3. Fields, in order: clone size, V gene, D gene, J gene, CDR3 DNA, CDR3 protein. A D gene is named only where the DNA matches it firmly. Clone size is shown for a subset of rows, as once, few, many or a class of expanded clone.

once	TRBV4-1	-	TRBJ2-7	TGCGCCAGCAGCCAAGTCACGGCGGAGTCTTTCCACGAGCAGTACTTC	CASSQVTAESFHEQYF
few	TRBV19	-	TRBJ2-1	TGTGCCAGTAGTAGCTCAGGGAAGAGGGGGCAGTTCTTC	CASSSSGKRGQFF
-	TRBV24-1	-	TRBJ1-5	TGTGCCACCAGTGAGGGAGGGTTCCAGCATTTT	CATSEGGFQHF
few	TRBV7-3	-	TRBJ2-5	TGTGCCAGCAGCTTAGGAGGGGGTCAGGAGACCCAGTACTTC	CASSLGGGQETQYF
-	TRBV5-6	TRBD2	TRBJ2-3	TGTGCCAGCAGCTTGGGGCTAGCGGTAACCACAGATACGCAGTATTTT	CASSLGLAVTTDTQYF
once	TRBV4-2	-	TRBJ2-5	TGTGCCAGCAGCCAAGATACAGACACGGGTAGGAAGACCCAGTACTTC	CASSQDTDTGRKTQYF
-	TRBV28	TRBD1	TRBJ2-2	TGTGCGGCCAGCAGTCCAGGACAGGGCGGCGCCGGGGAGCTGTTTTTT	CAASSPGQGGAGELFF
-	TRBV27	-	TRBJ1-6	TGTGCCAGCAGTTTAACGCCTGCGGGCACGTCTTCACCCCTCCACTTT	CASSLTPAGTSSPLHF
few	TRBV5-1	-	TRBJ1-6	TGCGCCAGCAGCCGACCAACGACGACAGATAATTCACCCCTCCACTTT	CASSRPTTTDNSPLHF
-	TRBV4-2	-	TRBJ1-1	TGTGCCAGCAGCCAAGATTCGGGGTGGGCGAACACTGAAGCTTTCTTT	CASSQDSGWANTEAFF
few	TRBV5-1	TRBD2	TRBJ2-5	TGCGCCAGCAGCTGGACTAGCGGACTAGAGACCCAGTACTTC	CASSWTSGLETQYF
-	TRBV6-6	TRBD1	TRBJ2-3	TGTGCCAGCAGGGCGGGACAGGGTGTTGATACGCAGTATTTT	CASRAGQGVDTQYF
-	TRBV10-1	TRBD1	TRBJ2-1	TGCGCCAGCAGTGAGTCGGGGACAGGGGGCGAGCAGTTCTTC	CASSESGTGGEQFF
few	TRBV9	-	TRBJ1-4	TGTGCCAGCAGCGTATTAGGACACGGTAATGAAAAACTGTTTTTT	CASSVLGHGNEKLFF
once	TRBV5-8	TRBD1	TRBJ2-6	TGTGCCAGCAGCTTGGGGTTTACAGGGGTAGCTGGGGCCAACGTCCTGACTTTC	CASSLGFTGVAGANVLTF
-	TRBV6-5	-	TRBJ1-1	TGTGCCAGCAGTTACTCCGGTTTCACTGAAGCTTTCTTT	CASSYSGFTEAFF
-	TRBV3-1/TRBV3-2	TRBD1	TRBJ1-4	TGTGCCAGCAGCCGGGACAGGGGGCCTGAAAAACTGTTTTTT	CASSRDRGPEKLFF
-	TRBV11-2	TRBD2	TRBJ2-7	TGTGCCAGCAGCTTCTCCGGGACTAGCGGGACCTACGAGCAGTACTTC	CASSFSGTSGTYEQYF
-	TRBV7-2	-	TRBJ2-4	TGTGCCAGCAGCTTTGAGGGCGGGATCAAAAACATTCAGTACTTC	CASSFEGGIKNIQYF
-	TRBV7-2	-	TRBJ1-6	TGTGCCAGCAGCTTAGCGCCGAATTCACCCCTCCACTTT	CASSLAPNSPLHF
-	TRBV5-6	-	TRBJ1-2	TGTGCCAGCAGGTCGTGGGGGAAGGAGGATGGCTACACCTTC	CASRSWGKEDGYTF
-	TRBV24-1	-	TRBJ2-2	TGTGCCACCAGTGATTTTGGGGGACCGAACACCGGGGAGCTGTTTTTT	CATSDFGGPNTGELFF
-	TRBV6-5	TRBD1	TRBJ1-2	TGTGCCAGCAGTAGGACAGGGGACTATGGCTACACCTTC	CASSRTGDYGYTF
-	TRBV28	TRBD1	TRBJ1-4	TGTGCCAGCAAGTCTCTCCAGGGGGCGTCTGAAAAACTGTTTTTT	CASKSLQGASEKLFF
once	TRBV9	-	TRBJ1-2	TGTGCCAGCCGACAAGGAACTAACTATGGCTACACCTTC	CASRQGTNYGYTF
-	TRBV2	-	TRBJ1-2	TGTGCCAGCCGACAGACCTCGGAGGGCTACACCTTC	CASRQTSEGYTF
once	TRBV5-8	-	TRBJ1-1	TGTGCCAGCAGCTTGGTCGGGACGGCGAACACTGAAGCTTTCTTT	CASSLVGTANTEAFF
-	TRBV5-1	-	TRBJ2-4	TGCGCCAGCAGCGCCCAGACAGATACGGACATTCAGTACTTC	CASSAQTDTDIQYF
-	TRBV5-7	-	TRBJ1-1	TGTGCCAGCAGCTTGGGCCGGGACGCTGAAGCTTTCTTT	CASSLGRDAEAFF
-	TRBV19	-	TRBJ1-1	TGTGCCAGTAGTGTAGGGGTTGCCACTGAAGCTTTCTTT	CASSVGVATEAFF
once	TRBV11-2	-	TRBJ1-4	TGTGCCAGCAGCCCAACCGTGGGGAAAAAACTGTTTTTT	CASSPTVGKKLFF
-	TRBV28	-	TRBJ1-3	TGTGCCAGCAGTCTGCAGGGAGGCCGAAACACCATATATTTT	CASSLQGGRNTIYF
-	TRBV24-1	TRBD2	TRBJ2-1	TGTGCCACCAGTGATTCTCGGGGTTGGACTAGCGGGAATTACAATGAGCAGTTCTTC	CATSDSRGWTSGNYNEQFF
-	TRBV13	-	TRBJ2-1	TGTGCCAGCAGCTTAGGCCAAGGGAATGAGCAGTTCTTC	CASSLGQGNEQFF
-	TRBV30	-	TRBJ1-3	TGTGCCTGGAGTGTATTACCCCTGGACACCATATATTTT	CAWSVLPLDTIYF
once	TRBV25-1	-	TRBJ1-4	TGTGCCAGCAGTGAATCATTCTCGACTAATGAAAAACTGTTTTTT	CASSESFSTNEKLFF
once	TRBV19	TRBD1	TRBJ1-1	TGTGCCACTCGGAATGACAGGGGCCTGAACACTGAAGCTTTCTTT	CATRNDRGLNTEAFF